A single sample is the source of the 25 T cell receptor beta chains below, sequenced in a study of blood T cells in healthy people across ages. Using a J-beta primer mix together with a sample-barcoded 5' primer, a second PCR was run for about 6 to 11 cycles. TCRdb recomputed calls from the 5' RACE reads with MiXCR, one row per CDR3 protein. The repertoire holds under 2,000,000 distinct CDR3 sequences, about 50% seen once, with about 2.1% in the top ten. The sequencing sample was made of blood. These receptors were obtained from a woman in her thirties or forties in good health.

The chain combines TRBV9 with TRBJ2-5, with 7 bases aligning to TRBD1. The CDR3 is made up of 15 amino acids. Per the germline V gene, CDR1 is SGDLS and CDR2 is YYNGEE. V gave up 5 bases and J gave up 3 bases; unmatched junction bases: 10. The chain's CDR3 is CASSNWDRQEETQYF. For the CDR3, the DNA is TGTGCCAGCAGTAATTGGGACAGACAAGAAGAGACCCAGTACTTC.

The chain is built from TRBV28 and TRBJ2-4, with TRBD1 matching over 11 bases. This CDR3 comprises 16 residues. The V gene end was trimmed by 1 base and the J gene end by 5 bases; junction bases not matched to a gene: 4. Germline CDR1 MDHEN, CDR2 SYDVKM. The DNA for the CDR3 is TGTGCCAGCAGTTTATTCGGACAGGGGGCGGAAAACATTCAGTACTTC. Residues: CASSLFGQGAENIQYF.

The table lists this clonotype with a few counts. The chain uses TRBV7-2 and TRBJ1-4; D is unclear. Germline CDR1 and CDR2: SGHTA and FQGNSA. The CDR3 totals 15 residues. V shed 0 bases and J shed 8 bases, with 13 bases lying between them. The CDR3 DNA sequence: TGTGCCAGCAGCTTAGCGAGTAGGGTCTCGGAAAAACTGTTTTTT. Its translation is CASSLASRVSEKLFF.

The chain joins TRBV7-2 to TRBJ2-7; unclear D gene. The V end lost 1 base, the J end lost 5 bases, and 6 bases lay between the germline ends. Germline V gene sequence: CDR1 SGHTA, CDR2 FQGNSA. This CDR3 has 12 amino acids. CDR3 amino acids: CASSLGINEQYF. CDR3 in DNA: TGTGCCAGCAGCTTAGGAATCAACGAGCAGTACTTC.

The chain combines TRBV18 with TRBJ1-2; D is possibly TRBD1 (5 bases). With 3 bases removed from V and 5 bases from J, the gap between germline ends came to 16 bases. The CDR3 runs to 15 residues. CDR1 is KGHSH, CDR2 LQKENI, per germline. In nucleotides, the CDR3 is TGTGCCAGCTCACCTGATTCGGGACCCGCGTATGGCTACACCTTC. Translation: CASSPDSGPAYGYTF.

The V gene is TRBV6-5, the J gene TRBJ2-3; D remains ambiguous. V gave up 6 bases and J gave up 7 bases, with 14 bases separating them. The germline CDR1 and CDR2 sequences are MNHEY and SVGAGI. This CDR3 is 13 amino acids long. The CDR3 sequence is CASRPVGAYTQYF. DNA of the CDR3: TGTGCCAGCAGGCCTGTGGGCGCTTATACGCAGTATTTT.

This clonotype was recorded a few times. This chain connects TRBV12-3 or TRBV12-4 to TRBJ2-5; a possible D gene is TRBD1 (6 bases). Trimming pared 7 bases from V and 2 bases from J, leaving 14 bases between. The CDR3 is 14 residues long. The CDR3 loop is CASNRVGGQETQYF. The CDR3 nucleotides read TGTGCCAGCAACCGGGTAGGGGGTCAAGAGACCCAGTACTTC.

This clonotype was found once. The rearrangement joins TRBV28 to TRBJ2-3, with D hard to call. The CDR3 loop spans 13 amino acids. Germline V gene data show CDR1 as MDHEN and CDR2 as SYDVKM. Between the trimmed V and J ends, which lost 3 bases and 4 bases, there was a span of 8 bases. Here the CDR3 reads CASSFRNPDTQYF. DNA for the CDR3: TGTGCCAGCAGTTTCCGGAATCCAGATACGCAGTATTTT.

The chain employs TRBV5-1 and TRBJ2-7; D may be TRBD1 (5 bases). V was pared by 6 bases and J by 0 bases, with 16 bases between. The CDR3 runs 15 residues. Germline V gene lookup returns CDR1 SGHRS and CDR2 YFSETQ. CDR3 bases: TGCGCCAGCAACCCAAGGGGATCAAACTCCTACGAGCAGTACTTC. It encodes CASNPRGSNSYEQYF.

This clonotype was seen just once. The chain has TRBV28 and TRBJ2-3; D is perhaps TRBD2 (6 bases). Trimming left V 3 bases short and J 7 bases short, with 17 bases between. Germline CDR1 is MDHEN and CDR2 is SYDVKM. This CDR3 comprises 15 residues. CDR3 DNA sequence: TGTGCCAGCAGTTTTTTCCTGGGGGGAGTTCATACGCAGTATTTT. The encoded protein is CASSFFLGGVHTQYF.

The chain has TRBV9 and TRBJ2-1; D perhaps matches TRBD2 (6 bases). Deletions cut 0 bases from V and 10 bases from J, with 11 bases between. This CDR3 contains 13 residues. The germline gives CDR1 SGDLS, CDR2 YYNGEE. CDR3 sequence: CASSVGRLGEQFF. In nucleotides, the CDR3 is TGTGCCAGCAGCGTAGGTAGACTAGGGGAGCAGTTCTTC. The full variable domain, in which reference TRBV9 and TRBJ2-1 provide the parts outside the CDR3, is DSGVTQTPKHLITATGQRVTLRCSPRSGDLSVYWYQQSLDQGLQFLIQYYNGEERAKGNILERFSAQQFPDLHSELNLSSLELGDSALYFCASSVGRLGEQFFGPGTRLTVL.

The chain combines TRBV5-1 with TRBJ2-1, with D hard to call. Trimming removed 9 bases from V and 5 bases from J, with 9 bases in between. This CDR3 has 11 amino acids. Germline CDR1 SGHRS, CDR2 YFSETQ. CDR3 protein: CATRQDNEQFF. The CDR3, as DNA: TGCGCCACCCGACAAGACAATGAGCAGTTCTTC. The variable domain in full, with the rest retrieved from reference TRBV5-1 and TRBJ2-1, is KAGVTQTPRYLIKTRGQQVTLSCSPISGHRSVSWYQQTPGQGLQFLFEYFSETQRNKGNFPGRFSGRQFSNSRSEMNVSTLELGDSALYLCATRQDNEQFFGPGTRLTVL.

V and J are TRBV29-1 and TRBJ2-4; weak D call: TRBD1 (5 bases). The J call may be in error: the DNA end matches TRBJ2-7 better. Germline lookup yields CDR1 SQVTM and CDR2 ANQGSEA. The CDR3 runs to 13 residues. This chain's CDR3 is CSVNVGRDYEQYF. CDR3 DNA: TGCAGCGTAAATGTCGGCAGGGACTACGAGCAGTACTTC.

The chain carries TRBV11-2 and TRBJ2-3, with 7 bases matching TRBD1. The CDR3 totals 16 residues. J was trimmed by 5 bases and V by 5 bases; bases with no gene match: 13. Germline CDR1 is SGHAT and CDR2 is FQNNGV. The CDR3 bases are TGTGCCAGCAGCACCCGGACAGGCCCTTGGGAAGATACGCAGTATTTT. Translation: CASSTRTGPWEDTQYF.

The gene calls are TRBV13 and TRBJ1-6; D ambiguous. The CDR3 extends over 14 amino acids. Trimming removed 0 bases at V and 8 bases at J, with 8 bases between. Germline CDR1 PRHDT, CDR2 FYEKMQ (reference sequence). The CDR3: CASSLGPSDSPLHF. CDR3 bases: TGTGCCAGCAGCTTAGGACCCAGCGATTCACCCCTCCACTTT.

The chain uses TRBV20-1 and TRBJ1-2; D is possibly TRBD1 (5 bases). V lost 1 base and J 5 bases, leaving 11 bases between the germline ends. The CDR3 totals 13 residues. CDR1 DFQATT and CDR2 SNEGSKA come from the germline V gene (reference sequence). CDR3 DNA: TGCAGTGCTAGAGCCATGGGGGTATATGGCTACACCTTC. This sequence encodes CSARAMGVYGYTF.

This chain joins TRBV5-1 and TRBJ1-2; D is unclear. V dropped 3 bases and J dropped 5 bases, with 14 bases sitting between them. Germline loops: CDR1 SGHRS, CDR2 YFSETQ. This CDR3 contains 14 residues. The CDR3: CASSSPPTAYGYTF. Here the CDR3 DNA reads TGCGCCAGCAGCTCTCCCCCGACCGCGTATGGCTACACCTTC.

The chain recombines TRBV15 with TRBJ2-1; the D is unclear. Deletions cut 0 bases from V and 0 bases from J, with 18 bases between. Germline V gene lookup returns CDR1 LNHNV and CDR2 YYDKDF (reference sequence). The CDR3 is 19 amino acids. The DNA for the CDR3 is TGTGCCACCAGCAGAGACTTGCGCAAAATTGTGAGCTCCTACAATGAGCAGTTCTTC. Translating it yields CATSRDLRKIVSSYNEQFF. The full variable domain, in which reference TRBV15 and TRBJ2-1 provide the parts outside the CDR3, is DAMVIQNPRYQVTQFGKPVTLSCSQTLNHNVMYWYQQKSSQAPKLLFHYYDKDFNNEADTPDNFQSRRPNTSFCFLDIRSPGLGDTAMYLCATSRDLRKIVSSYNEQFFGPGTRLTVL.

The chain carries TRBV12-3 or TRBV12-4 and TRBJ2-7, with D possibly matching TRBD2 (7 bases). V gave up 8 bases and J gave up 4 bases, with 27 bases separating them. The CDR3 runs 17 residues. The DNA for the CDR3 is TGTGCCAGCGGGCGGACAGCGAGGGGGGGGGTTCGGTACGAGCAGTACTTC. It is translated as CASGRTARGGVRYEQYF.

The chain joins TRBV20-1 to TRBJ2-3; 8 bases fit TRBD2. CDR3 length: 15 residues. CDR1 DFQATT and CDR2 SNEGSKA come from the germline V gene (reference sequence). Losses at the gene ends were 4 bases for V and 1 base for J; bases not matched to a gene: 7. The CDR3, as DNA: TGCAGTGCTACGTTCGGGGGGGCGGGCACAGATACGCAGTATTTT. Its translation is CSATFGGAGTDTQYF.

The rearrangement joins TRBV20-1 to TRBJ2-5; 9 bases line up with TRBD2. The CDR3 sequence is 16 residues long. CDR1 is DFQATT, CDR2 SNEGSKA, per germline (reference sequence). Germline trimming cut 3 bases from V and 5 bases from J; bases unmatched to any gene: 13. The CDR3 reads CSARVVRGGLEETQYF. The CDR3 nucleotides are TGCAGTGCTAGGGTAGTGCGGGGGGGCCTCGAGGAGACCCAGTACTTC.

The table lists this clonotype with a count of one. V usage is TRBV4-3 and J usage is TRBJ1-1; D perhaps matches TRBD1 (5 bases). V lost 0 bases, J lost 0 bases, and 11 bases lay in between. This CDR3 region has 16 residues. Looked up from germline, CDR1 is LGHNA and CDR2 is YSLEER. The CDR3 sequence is CASSQDRGSMNTEAFF. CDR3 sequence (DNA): TGCGCCAGCAGCCAAGATAGGGGCAGTATGAACACTGAAGCTTTCTTT.

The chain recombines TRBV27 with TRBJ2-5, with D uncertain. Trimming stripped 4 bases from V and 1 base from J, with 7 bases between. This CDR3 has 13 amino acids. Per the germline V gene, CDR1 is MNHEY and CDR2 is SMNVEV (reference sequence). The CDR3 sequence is CASSSLFQETQYF. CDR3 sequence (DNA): TGTGCCAGCAGTTCACTCTTCCAAGAGACCCAGTACTTC.

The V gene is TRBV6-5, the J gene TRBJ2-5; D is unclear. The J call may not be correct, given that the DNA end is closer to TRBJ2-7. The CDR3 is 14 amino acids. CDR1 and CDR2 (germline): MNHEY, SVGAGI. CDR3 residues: CASSPQQYPYEQYF. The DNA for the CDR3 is TGTGCCAGCAGCCCCCAACAGTACCCCTACGAGCAGTACTTC.

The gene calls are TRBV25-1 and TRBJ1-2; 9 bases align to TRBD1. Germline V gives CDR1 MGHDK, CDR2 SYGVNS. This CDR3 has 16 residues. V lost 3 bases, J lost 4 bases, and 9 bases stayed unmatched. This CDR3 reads CASSDRSGTGSYGYTF. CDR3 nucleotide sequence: TGTGCCAGCAGTGATAGATCCGGGACAGGGTCCTATGGCTACACCTTC.